This T cell receptor beta chain was identified during a study of regulatory T cells in long-lasting Graves disease (TCRdb year 2021). Describing the broader study: Newly diagnosed Graves' disease patients had taken antithyroid drugs for less than 3 months. Patients with persistent Graves' disease were compared with patients with newly diagnosed Graves' disease using TCR sequencing and RNA sequencing of peripheral blood. A total of roughly 35 samples underwent TCR sequencing: about 13 from persistent and around 20 from newly diagnosed Graves' disease patients. The study was conducted in China and was registered as a clinical trial. Study-wide conclusions, independent of this receptor: Lower TCR Shannon entropy and fewer highly expanded clones were observed in persistent Graves' disease patients than in newly diagnosed patients, which suggested clonal expansion. Only peripheral blood was studied, because thyroid tissue, the primary lesion, was inaccessible. The authors noted that the small sample size was a limitation that may lower accuracy. Sequencing and analysis were limited to the TCR beta chain. Persistent disease showed preferential use of TRBV28, TRBJ1-2 and TRBJ2-5, whereas newly diagnosed disease favored TRBV20-1 and TRBJ2-1. Persistent patients shared more public clonotypes among themselves (around 2,700) than newly diagnosed patients did (more than 950).

The library was produced with multiplex PCR. TCRdb lists the instrument as Illumina HiSeq 4000. CDR3 regions were amplified by Arm-PCR with iRepertoire HTBI primers to construct TCR beta libraries. Before sequencing, the PCR products went through gel purification. Per the source publication's procedure: A total of 62 TRBV and about 13 TRBJ segments were identified across samples and were used for gene usage analysis of CDR3 amino acid clonotypes. COPE and FqMerger were used to merge the filtered high-quality paired reads into contigs. Contigs were aligned with BLAST to IMGT TRBV, TRBD and TRBJ reference genes, and CDR3 was defined per IMGT. Highly expanded clones were defined as clonotypes with a frequency above 0.1%. Shannon entropy served as the measure of repertoire diversity, while the Gini coefficient captured V-J evenness. A clonotype was considered public if more than one individual shared it. TCRdb took the public reads, trimmed them with fastp at Q25, ran MiXCR for clone calling and kept in-frame beta chains. Each CDR3 protein appears once, grouped with its most common genes and DNA. The V and J calls and clone size are TCRdb's, not the authors'. For this sample there are approximately 210,000 distinct CDR3 sequences; 18% appear just once. The ten largest clones represent around 20% of the sample.

The germline V gene supplies CDR1 SGHDT and CDR2 YYEEEE. The V and J ends are trimmed by 5 bases and 3 bases, leaving 14 bases between them. From the cysteine up to the phenylalanine, the CDR3 has a length of 14 residues. CDR3 DNA only is kept here, 42 bases in frame from base 1. The time point label here, explained by the study, means: newly diagnosed GD, antithyroid drugs for less than 3 months. RNA was extracted from PBMCs in TRIzol for both TCR sequencing and RNA sequencing. Graves' disease was diagnosed according to American Thyroid Association guidelines. Recruitment of patients was carried out at an endocrinology department in Xi'an, China. From each patient, about 9.7 milliliters of peripheral blood was collected into an EDTA anticoagulant tube. PBMCs were isolated by Ficoll Paque Plus density gradient separation without further T cell sorting. An Agilent 2100 Bioanalyzer and agarose gel were used to assess RNA quality, and a NanoDrop 2000 was used to measure RNA concentration.

This clonotype occurred many times. The target of this receptor is not known. No qualities accompany the bases; no much larger clone lies one base away. This sequence uses TRBV5-6 and TRBJ1-1; the best D guess is TRBD1, with 6 bases matching. This specimen was peripheral blood mononuclear cells (PBMCs), taken at new diagnosis, from a patient treated with antithyroid drugs. This receptor was taken from a female donor with Graves disease. The CDR3 protein: CASRVQGRDTEAFF. The DNA sequence follows: TGTGCCAGCAGGGTACAGGGTCGGGACACTGAAGCTTTCTTT.